This T cell receptor (beta chain) was found in a study of OX40 agonist ivuxolimab in advanced cancers. At the level of the whole study: Ivuxolimab, which targeted the costimulatory receptor OX40 (CD134), was an agonistic, fully human IgG2 monoclonal antibody. Intravenous ivuxolimab was administered to patients every 2 weeks at six dose levels: 0.01, 0.1, 0.3, 1.5, 3 and 10 mg/kg. Of the 50 to 55 patients in dose escalation, approximately 20 had hepatocellular carcinoma, roughly 15 had melanoma, 9 had renal cell carcinoma and 9 had head and neck cancer. In the dose-escalation cohort, approximately 82% of patients were male, and the mean age was approximately 64 years, with a range of 23 to 79. Patients were allowed to have had prior anti-PD-1, anti-PD-L1 or anti-CTLA-4 therapy, and around two fifths of the dose-escalation patients had been treated with checkpoint inhibitors. Three dose-escalation patients achieved partial responses, one with hepatocellular carcinoma and two with cutaneous melanoma. Peripheral TCRbeta sequencing was intended to test whether TCR sequence diversity was altered and clonal T-cell expansion was caused by ivuxolimab. The monotherapy dose-escalation portion (N of about 50 patients) of the phase I ivuxolimab trial is reported in the paper. Here is what the overall study found, with its caveats: Low levels of normalized T-cell clonal expansion were also seen in some patients who did not respond. The antigen specificity of the clonally expanded peripheral T cells was not determined. After ivuxolimab, expanded clones were on average more numerous among CD8+ T cells than among CD4+ T cells. In partial responders in the 0.1-3.0 mg/kg groups, normalized peripheral clonal expansion was found to be among the lowest, especially among CD8+ T cells. At doses of 0.1 to 3.0 mg/kg, clonal expansion of both CD4+ and CD8+ blood T cells was observed from baseline to week 6.

With regard to this clone: The antigen it binds to is not known. One base away there is no much larger clone; base qualities are not given.

To sequence the TCRbeta CDR3 region, genomic DNA was isolated from the sorted cells. The immunoSEQ Assay was used to sequence the TCRbeta CDR3 regions. Drawn from immuneACCESS, this table holds only the in-frame rearrangements with V and J called that TCRdb kept. Clones are partly lost; checked studies trace under half to an unresolved V gene and leave the rest unexplained. Recorded for this sample are 71,000 or so clones; approximately 90% of them occurred a single time. 2.2% of the sample is held by the ten biggest clonotypes. The trial excluded patients who had a history of autoimmune disease or were on systemic immunosuppression. Peripheral blood for TCR sequencing was collected from all dose cohorts at baseline, on cycle 4 day 1, and on cycle 7 day 1. The samples were taken from a phase I, first-in-human, multicenter, open-label dose-escalation trial of ivuxolimab. Adults with locally advanced or metastatic melanoma, renal cell, hepatocellular, or head and neck squamous cell carcinoma were enrolled in the trial. Before TCR sequencing, CD4+ and CD8+ T cells were separately sorted from peripheral blood.

The CDR3 holds 13 amino acids from the cysteine to the phenylalanine. Just the 39-base CDR3 DNA is kept, in frame starting at base 1. V sheds 9 bases and J sheds 9 bases, leaving 19 bases between their ends. Based on the germline V gene, the CDR1 and CDR2 sequences are MDHEN and SYDVKM. The sample consisted of CD4+ or CD8+ T cells sorted from blood, taken in a trial of the OX40 agonist ivuxolimab. The chain links TRBV28 with TRBJ2-3, and the D gene may be TRBD1, 6 bases matching. This sequence originates from an adult with an advanced solid tumor such as melanoma, head and neck, liver or kidney cancer. The sequence in DNA is TGTGCCAGTGCACAGGGTTTCGGTGGGACGCAGTATTTT. Its protein product is CASAQGFGGTQYF.